Listed below are T cell receptor beta chains from one sample, sequenced in a study of Ad26.COV2.S vaccination and SARS-CoV-2 variants. The data were produced by immunoSEQ multiplex PCR, yet TCRdb's version contains in-frame clones alone and is incomplete. The sample includes under 600,000 clones, 70% to 90% of them seen just once. Sample: peripheral blood, taken in a trial of Ad26.COV2.S vaccine versus placebo. These receptor sequences come from a person aged 18-60 years who received the Ad26.COV2.S COVID-19 vaccine or a placebo. Each CDR3 is given with its conserved first and last residue. The D gene is left open where the match is weak. Clone size is given for some rows only: seen once, a few or many times, or a class if the clone is expanded.

cdr3_length d_call clone_size j_call v_call cdr3_aa cdr3_nt
15 - - TRBJ2-7 TRBV6-5 CASSYGLAGFYEQYF TGTGCCAGCAGTTACGGGCTGGCGGGTTTCTACGAGCAGTACTTC
15 TRBD1 few TRBJ1-5 TRBV7-3 CASSSRTGRRQPQHF TGTGCCAGCAGCTCCCGGACAGGGAGACGTCAGCCCCAGCATTTT
14 TRBD1 - TRBJ1-1 TRBV29-1 CSAGQRSGNTEAFF TGCAGCGCGGGACAGAGGTCGGGGAACACTGAAGCTTTCTTT
22 TRBD2 - TRBJ2-3 TRBV28 CASSPNPPRLAGAPRGADTQYF TGTGCCAGCAGTCCAAATCCCCCAAGACTAGCGGGAGCCCCACGAGGCGCAGATACGCAGTATTTT
15 TRBD1 - TRBJ2-7 TRBV5-5 CASSLAGTATYEQYF TGTGCCAGCAGCTTGGCTGGGACAGCGACCTACGAGCAGTACTTC
13 - - TRBJ1-1 TRBV7-3 CASSSTVDTEAFF TGTGCCAGCAGCTCCACGGTTGACACTGAAGCTTTCTTT
15 - - TRBJ2-5 TRBV2 CASSPVRVSPRTQYF TGTGCCAGCAGTCCAGTCAGGGTTAGCCCGAGAACCCAGTACTTC
16 - few TRBJ2-1 TRBV7-9 CASSFPGIAGADEQFF TGTGCCAGCAGCTTCCCAGGGATAGCTGGGGCCGATGAGCAGTTCTTC
13 TRBD2 - TRBJ2-1 TRBV30 CAWMGLADNEQFF TGTGCCTGGATGGGACTAGCGGACAATGAGCAGTTCTTC
14 TRBD1 - TRBJ1-2 TRBV7-8 CASSLPGQGYGYTF TGTGCCAGCAGCTTGCCGGGACAGGGGTATGGCTACACCTTC
16 - - TRBJ1-4 TRBV28 CASRPQGRATNEKLFF TGTGCCAGCAGGCCGCAGGGTCGGGCAACTAATGAAAAACTGTTTTTT
14 - - TRBJ2-3 TRBV7-9 CASSSRSLTDTQYF TGTGCCAGCAGCTCCCGGTCTCTCACAGATACGCAGTATTTT
14 TRBD1 - TRBJ1-1 TRBV3-1/TRBV3-2 CATRPGQGNTEAFF TGTGCCACCCGGCCGGGACAGGGGAACACTGAAGCTTTCTTT
15 - - TRBJ1-3 TRBV28 CASRTPGALGNTIYF TGTGCCAGCAGAACTCCGGGGGCGCTTGGAAACACCATATATTTT
18 TRBD2 - TRBJ2-3 TRBV10-3 CAISGLAGAGASTDTQYF TGTGCCATCAGTGGCCTAGCGGGGGCTGGGGCTAGCACAGATACGCAGTATTTT
15 TRBD1 - TRBJ2-7 TRBV5-1 CASSLAETGGYEQYF TGCGCCAGCAGCTTGGCCGAGACAGGGGGCTACGAGCAGTACTTC
14 TRBD1 - TRBJ2-5 TRBV19 CASSTSGTEETQYF TGTGCCAGTAGTACCTCGGGGACAGAAGAGACCCAGTACTTC
16 - - TRBJ1-3 TRBV6-5 CASSYTQGNSGNTIYF TGTGCCAGCAGTTACACTCAGGGCAACTCTGGAAACACCATATATTTT
18 TRBD2 - TRBJ2-1 TRBV10-2 CASSERLAGALSGNEQFF TGCGCCAGCAGTGAGAGGCTAGCGGGAGCCTTGAGTGGGAATGAGCAGTTCTTC
14 TRBD2 - TRBJ2-7 TRBV6-1 CASSERGASYEQYF TGTGCCAGCAGTGAGCGGGGGGCATCCTACGAGCAGTACTTC
13 - - TRBJ2-3 TRBV7-3 CASADRNEYTQYF TGTGCCAGTGCGGACAGAAACGAATATACGCAGTATTTT
14 - few TRBJ1-5 TRBV6-2/TRBV6-3 CASSYSGFVKPQHF TGTGCCAGCAGTTATTCAGGGTTCGTCAAGCCCCAGCATTTT
14 - - TRBJ2-7 TRBV6-5 CASSRQTSPYEQYF TGTGCCAGCAGTCGCCAGACTAGTCCCTACGAGCAGTACTTC
13 - once TRBJ2-1 TRBV29-1 CSAWTASYNEQFF TGCAGCGCCTGGACTGCGTCCTACAATGAGCAGTTCTTC
14 TRBD2 - TRBJ2-5 TRBV28 CASSYRGRVETQYF TGTGCCAGCAGTTACCGCGGGAGGGTGGAGACCCAGTACTTC
16 TRBD1 - TRBJ1-2 TRBV6-5 CASSYSLLDRGRGYTF TGTGCCAGCAGTTACTCACTACTGGACAGGGGAAGAGGCTACACCTTC
17 - - TRBJ2-1 TRBV5-4 CASSSWPQGGSGNEQFF TGTGCCAGCAGCTCCTGGCCCCAGGGGGGGAGCGGGAATGAGCAGTTCTTC
15 TRBD1 - TRBJ1-2 TRBV11-2 CASSLSGQGASGYTF TGTGCCAGCAGCTTAAGTGGGCAGGGGGCGTCGGGCTACACCTTC
14 - - TRBJ2-1 TRBV30 CAYGGTPSYNEQFF TGTGCCTATGGGGGGACCCCCTCCTACAATGAGCAGTTCTTC
19 - - TRBJ1-6 TRBV28 CASSLSLWEGSSYNSPLHF TGTGCCAGCAGTTTATCCCTTTGGGAGGGGAGCTCCTATAATTCACCCCTCCACTTT
14 - - TRBJ2-5 TRBV5-1 CASSFETVQETQYF TGCGCCAGCAGCTTTGAAACGGTCCAAGAGACCCAGTACTTC
13 - - TRBJ1-2 TRBV28 CASRQSVIYGYTF TGTGCCAGCAGACAGTCTGTGATCTATGGCTACACCTTC
15 TRBD1 few TRBJ1-6 TRBV6-5 CASSPQGAYNSPLHF TGTGCCAGCAGTCCTCAGGGGGCGTATAATTCACCCCTCCACTTT
17 - once TRBJ1-1 TRBV7-9 CASSPQAGRKMNTEAFF TGTGCCAGCAGCCCCCAGGCAGGTAGAAAAATGAACACTGAAGCTTTCTTT
12 - once TRBJ1-2 TRBV27 CASREGNYGYTF TGTGCCAGCAGGGAAGGGAACTATGGCTACACCTTC
13 - once TRBJ1-6 TRBV21-1 CASDGHYNSPLHF TGTGCCAGCGACGGCCACTATAATTCACCCCTCCACTTT
14 TRBD1 - TRBJ2-5 TRBV10-2 CASSEVRGRETQYF TGCGCCAGCAGTGAGGTTAGGGGGCGGGAGACCCAGTACTTC
13 - - TRBJ2-7 TRBV7-9 CASTTDGTYEQYF TGTGCCAGCACCACGGACGGAACCTACGAGCAGTACTTC
17 TRBD1 - TRBJ1-6 TRBV28 CASSFTPPGQNNSPLHF TGTGCCAGCAGCTTTACCCCGCCGGGACAGAATAATTCACCCCTCCACTTT